This T cell receptor (beta chain) emerged from a study of graft-versus-host responses after intestinal transplantation. Here immunoSEQ multiplex PCR was the method, and the copy in TCRdb shows in-frame clones only, minus some. The sample consists of about 92,000 clones, about 93% of them appearing once. Trimming left V 0 bases short and J 0 bases short, with 3 bases between. The CDR3 totals 14 residues. Germline lookup yields CDR1 SGHAT and CDR2 FQDESV (reference sequence). About this clone itself: The antigen is not known.

The clonotype originates from a human donor who received an intestinal transplant. The material sequenced was unstimulated CD8+ T cells sorted from spleen or lymph node cells, taken before intestinal transplant. The V call is TRBV11-1, the J call TRBJ2-1; D remains unclear. The CDR3 coding sequence is TGTGCCAGCAGCTTAGCGGTCTCCTACAATGAGCAGTTCTTC. Its translation is CASSLAVSYNEQFF.